This T cell receptor (beta chain) stems from a study of shared clonotypes between healthy human individuals. The germline CDR1 and CDR2 sequences are SSHAT and FNYEAQ (reference sequence). The CDR3 runs to 14 residues. Remarks on this clone: Its ends do not fully match the called genes, so a read error is possible.

Some clones are missing from TCRdb's copy, which holds only in-frame ones; the method was immunoSEQ multiplex PCR. Counted here are 2 million to 2.5 million clones, approximately 96% occurring once; the ten biggest clones make up roughly 0.13%. The rearrangement links TRBV7-7 to TRBJ2-5; D is unresolved. The specimen was naive CD4+ T cells sorted from blood. Regarding subset: CD45RA+ positively selected. The source of this sequence is a man younger than 35 in good health. Written as DNA, the CDR3 is TGTGCTAGCAGCATTGCCGGGTTGGAAGAGACCCAGTACTTC. It specifies CASSIAGLEETQYF.